Reported below is one TCR beta chain. Assay used: immunoSEQ multiplex PCR; TCRdb lists only in-frame clones, some missing. The table lists about 150,000 clones, around 89% of them singletons. This sample is part of a study of blood T cell repertoires in COVID-19. Study-level background: T cells, B-cell-depleted T cells, or PBMCs provided the cDNA or gDNA that served as material.

The CDR3 consists of 16 residues. The ends lost 1 base at V and 2 bases at J; junction bases unmatched: 2. CDR1 is LGHDT and CDR2 is YNNKEL in the germline V gene (reference sequence). The chain carries TRBV3-1 (or the pseudogene TRBV3-2) and TRBJ1-4, with 9 bases lining up with TRBD1. The TCR sequence derives from a woman between 40 and 50 years old with acute or convalescent COVID-19. The sample consisted of peripheral blood. The CDR3 DNA is TGTGCCAGCAGCCAAGGGGACAGGGCGACTAATGAAAAACTGTTTTTT. Its protein is CASSQGDRATNEKLFF.